This T cell receptor (beta chain) was identified in a study of identical twins. This clonotype was seen only a few times. The antigen is undetermined. Study outcomes and limitations: Monozygotic twin pairs showed more out-of-frame TCR alpha sharing than models estimated.

Via MiXCR, TCRdb re-called the 5' RACE reads, giving one row per CDR3 protein. The sample holds some 1,700,000 distinct CDR3 sequences; roughly a third are singletons and the top ten take 0.27%. J lost 5 bases, V lost 7 bases, and 9 bases had no gene match. The CDR3 spans 15 residues. Looked up from germline, CDR1 is SNHLY and CDR2 is FYNNEI. The sequenced sample was cord blood. The TCR originated in a newborn girl in good health. The chain is built from TRBV2 and TRBJ1-2, with 11 bases matching TRBD1. The CDR3, as DNA: TGTGCCAGCACCCCACCCGGGACAGGGGGTTATGGCTACACCTTC. As protein: CASTPPGTGGYGYTF. Together with reference TRBV2 and TRBJ1-2, the CDR3 gives the full variable domain: EPEVTQTPSHQVTQMGQEVILRCVPISNHLYFYWYRQILGQKVEFLVSFYNNEISEKSEIFDDQFSVERPDGSNFTLKIRSTKLEDSAMYFCASTPPGTGGYGYTFGSGTRLTVV.